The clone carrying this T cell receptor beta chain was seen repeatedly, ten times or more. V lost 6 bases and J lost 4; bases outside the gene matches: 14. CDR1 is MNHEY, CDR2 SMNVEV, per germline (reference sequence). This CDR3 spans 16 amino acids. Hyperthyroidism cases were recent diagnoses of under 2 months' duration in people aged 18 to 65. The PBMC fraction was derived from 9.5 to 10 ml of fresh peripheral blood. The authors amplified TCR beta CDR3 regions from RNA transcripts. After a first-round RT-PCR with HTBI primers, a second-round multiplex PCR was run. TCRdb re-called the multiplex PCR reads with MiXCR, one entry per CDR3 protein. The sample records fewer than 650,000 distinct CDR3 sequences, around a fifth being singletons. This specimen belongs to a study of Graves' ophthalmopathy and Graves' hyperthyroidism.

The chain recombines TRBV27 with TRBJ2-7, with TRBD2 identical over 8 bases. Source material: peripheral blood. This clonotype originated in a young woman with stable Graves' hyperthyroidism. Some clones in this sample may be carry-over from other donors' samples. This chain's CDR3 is CASRLEIGSGGYEQYF. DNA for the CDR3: TGTGCCAGCAGACTCGAGATAGGAAGCGGGGGATACGAGCAGTACTTC.